This T cell receptor (beta chain) came from a study of blood T cell repertoires in COVID-19. For the study at large: The United States, Italy and Spain were the sources of the acute and convalescent COVID-19 samples. From T cells, B-cell-depleted T cells, or PBMCs came the material, which was cDNA or gDNA.

CDR3 length: 14 amino acids. Germline CDR1 reads SGDLS; CDR2 reads YYNGEE. Unmatched junction bases numbered 0, after V lost 0 bases and J lost 5 bases. The Seattle site enrolled patients during active infection and followed them longitudinally. Per the original data handling: Reference gene primer amplification gave estimated nucleated cell counts. Clones were read by immunoSEQ multiplex PCR, and TCRdb kept only the in-frame ones, dropping some. V and J calls and clone size follow that table, whereas D and trimming were derived from the DNA. This table holds 380,000 or so clones, approximately 86% found once.

The receptor comes from a woman in her sixties or seventies with COVID-19, enrolled during active disease. The rearrangement links TRBV9 to TRBJ2-1, with 9 positions matching TRBD1. Material for sequencing was peripheral blood. CDR3 coding DNA: TGTGCCAGCAGCGTAGGGGACAGGGACAATGAGCAGTTCTTC. Its translation: CASSVGDRDNEQFF.